This record covers a single TCR beta chain. One end of the junction varies from germline; a read error may be responsible. Combining a sample-barcoded 5' primer with a J-beta primer mix, a second PCR ran for about 6 to 12 cycles. TCRdb reprocessed the 5' RACE reads with MiXCR, giving one entry per CDR3 protein. The data hold about 570,000 distinct CDR3 sequences, with 25% to 30% observed a single time. This sample is drawn from a study of blood T cells in healthy people across ages. The CDR3 runs to 16 residues. CDR1 is SEHNR and CDR2 is FQNEAQ in the germline V gene (reference sequence). The sample taken for sequencing was blood. This sequence joins TRBV7-9 and TRBJ1-2; TRBD1 is a possible D gene (6 bases). The TCR was taken from a woman aged 70 to 79 in good health. The CDR3 bases are TGTGCCAGCAGCTTAGGTTTAACAGGGCGTGAGGATGGCTGCACCTTC. This translates into CASSLGLTGREDGCTF.